This record looks at one TCR beta chain sequence and its context. V lost 1 base, J lost 7 bases, and 10 bases lay in between. CDR1 and CDR2 from the germline V gene are MGHRA and YSYEKL. The CDR3 has 13 amino acids. This sample is part of a study of blood T cell repertoires in COVID-19. Background on the study: The United States, Italy and Spain were the sources of the acute and convalescent COVID-19 samples. T cells, B-cell-depleted T cells, or PBMCs provided the cDNA or gDNA that served as material.

In the source study's methods: Reference gene primer amplification in the assay estimated nucleated cell counts. Assay used: immunoSEQ multiplex PCR; TCRdb lists only in-frame clones, some missing. V, J and clone size are those of that table, while D and trimming were read from the DNA. The sample lists 200,000 to 300,000 clones, roughly 80% occurring once. This receptor was taken from a woman aged 70-85 years with acute or convalescent COVID-19. The specimen sequenced was peripheral blood. This chain joins TRBV4-1 and TRBJ1-1, with D unresolved. CDR3 residues: CASSQGQALEAFF. The CDR3 nucleotides read TGCGCCAGCAGCCAAGGGCAGGCGCTTGAAGCTTTCTTT.